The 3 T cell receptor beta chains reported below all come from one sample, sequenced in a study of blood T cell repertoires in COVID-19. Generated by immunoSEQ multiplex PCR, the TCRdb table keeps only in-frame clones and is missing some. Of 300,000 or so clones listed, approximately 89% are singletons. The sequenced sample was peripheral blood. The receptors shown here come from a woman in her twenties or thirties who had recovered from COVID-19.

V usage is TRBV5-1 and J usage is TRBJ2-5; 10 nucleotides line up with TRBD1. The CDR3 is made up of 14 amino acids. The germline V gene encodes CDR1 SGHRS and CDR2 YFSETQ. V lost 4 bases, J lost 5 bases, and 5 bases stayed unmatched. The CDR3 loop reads CASSAGTGEETQYF. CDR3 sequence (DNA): TGCGCCAGCAGCGCCGGGACAGGGGAGGAGACCCAGTACTTC.

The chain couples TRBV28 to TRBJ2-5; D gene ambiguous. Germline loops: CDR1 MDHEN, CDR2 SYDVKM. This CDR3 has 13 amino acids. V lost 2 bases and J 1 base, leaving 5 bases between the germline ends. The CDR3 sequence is CASSLGGQETQYF. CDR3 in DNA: TGTGCCAGCAGTTTAGGCGGCCAAGAGACCCAGTACTTC.

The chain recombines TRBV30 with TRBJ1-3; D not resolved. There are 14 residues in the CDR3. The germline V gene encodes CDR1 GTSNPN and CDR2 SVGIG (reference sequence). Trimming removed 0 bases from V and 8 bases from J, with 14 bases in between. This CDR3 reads CAWSVRRIDDTIYF. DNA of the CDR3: TGTGCCTGGAGTGTACGGCGGATCGATGACACCATATATTTT.